Presented here are 17 T cell receptor beta chains from one specimen sequenced in a study of beta chain features in type 1 diabetes. Findings and caveats of the study: All four CD4+ subsets of Type 1 diabetes patients contained TCRB CDR3s that were moderately but significantly shorter.

These receptors have no identified antigens. Expressed TCRB transcripts were sequenced, since all the RNA that had been isolated was reverse transcribed. Produced via immunoSEQ multiplex PCR; TCRdb's table is partial and in-frame only. Of 300,000 to 350,000 clones in the sample, about 13% were seen once. Sequenced material: naive CD4+ T cells from blood. These receptors all stem from a woman between 18 and 29 years old with type 1 diabetes.

This chain uses TRBV21-1 with TRBJ2-7; TRBD1, the D gene given by the table, was not confirmed from the DNA. TRBV21-1 is designated a pseudogene. The CDR3 is 17 residues long. CDR3 sequence: CASSKALYRDPSYEQYV. CDR3 bases: TGTGCCAGCAGCAAAGCGCTTTACAGGGACCCCTCCTACGAGCAGTACGTC.

The rearrangement links TRBV7-2 to TRBJ2-3, with TRBD2 matching over 12 bases. The germline gives CDR1 SGHTA, CDR2 FQGNSA. With V trimmed by 2 bases and J by 0 bases, 3 bases remained unmatched. The CDR3 spans 17 residues. The chain's CDR3 is CASSLSGTSGSTDTQYF. The CDR3 DNA is TGTGCCAGCAGCTTATCCGGGACTAGCGGGAGCACAGATACGCAGTATTTT.

The rearrangement links TRBV15 to TRBJ2-7, with a tentative D call TRBD1 (5 bases). Per germline, CDR1 LNHNV and CDR2 YYDKDF (reference sequence). Trimming took 1 base from V and 6 from J, leaving 10 bases between them. This CDR3 has 13 amino acids. The CDR3 is CATSRVQGSEQYV. For the CDR3, the DNA is TGTGCCACCAGCAGAGTCCAGGGAAGCGAGCAGTACGTC.

The rearrangement uses TRBV19 and TRBJ1-5; D gene uncertain. The germline CDR1 and CDR2 sequences are LNHDA and SQIVND (reference sequence). The CDR3 consists of 13 residues. V lost 6 bases and J lost 0, with 6 bases in between. The DNA of the CDR3 is TGTGCCAGTAGGAGTTATAGCAATCAGCCCCAGCATTTT. Amino acids: CASRSYSNQPQHF. Using reference TRBV19 and TRBJ1-5 for the parts outside the CDR3, the full variable domain is DGGITQSPKYLFRKEGQNVTLSCEQNLNHDAMYWYRQDPGQGLRLIYYSQIVNDFQKGDIAEGYSVSREKKESFPLTVTSAQKNPTAFYLCASRSYSNQPQHFGDGTRLSIL.

The chain uses TRBV30 and TRBJ2-2, with D perhaps TRBD1 (5 bases). CDR3 length equals 16 residues. V was trimmed by 0 bases and J by 4 bases, leaving 15 bases between them. The germline gives CDR1 GTSNPN, CDR2 SVGIG (reference sequence). CDR3 DNA sequence: TGTGCCTGGAGTGTTGTCTGGGGCGCAGCCACCGGGGAGCTGTTTTTT. Translation gives CAWSVVWGAATGELFF.

The chain couples TRBV7-8 to TRBJ2-1; 10 nucleotides agree with TRBD1. In germline, CDR1 is SGHVS, CDR2 FQNEAQ. The CDR3 sequence is 15 residues long. The J segment lost 7 bases and the V segment lost 6 bases, leaving 9 bases of the junction unmatched. The CDR3 sequence: CASSRGQGEGNEQFF. The CDR3 DNA sequence: TGTGCCAGCAGTAGAGGACAGGGGGAGGGAAATGAGCAGTTCTTC.

The gene calls are TRBV11-3 and TRBJ2-1; 12 nucleotides agree with TRBD1. The J segment lost 7 bases and the V segment lost 5 bases, leaving 9 bases of the junction unmatched. Per germline, CDR1 SGHNT and CDR2 YENEEA. The CDR3 spans 16 residues. CDR3 sequence reads: CASSLSGTGGWNEQFF. CDR3 in DNA: TGTGCCAGCAGCCTATCCGGGACAGGGGGCTGGAATGAGCAGTTCTTC.

In its sample, this clone was seen a few times. The chain links TRBV12-2 to TRBJ2-6; TRBD2 reflects the table's D call only, with no check against the DNA. TRBV12-2 is tagged as a pseudogene. This CDR3 has 14 amino acids. CDR3 DNA: TGTGCAAGTCGCTTAGGTCGTGGGGCCAACGTCCTGACTTTC. The encoded protein is CASRLGRGANVLTF.

This clone was recorded a few times. The rearrangement links TRBV7-9 to TRBJ2-1, with TRBD2 matching over 8 bases. V lost 2 bases and J lost 7; bases outside the gene matches: 10. The CDR3 loop spans 16 amino acids. From germline, CDR1 is SEHNR and CDR2 FQNEAQ (reference sequence). CDR3 in amino acids: CASSLRAGLGGNEQFF. The CDR3 DNA reads as TGTGCCAGCAGCTTAAGGGCGGGACTAGGTGGGAATGAGCAGTTCTTC.

This clone was observed at least ten times. CDR3 region: CATPGQRYPYSGANVLTF. As DNA, the CDR3 is TGCGCCACCCCGGGACAGCGTTACCCGTACTCTGGGGCCAACGTCCTGACTTTC. The chain links TRBV23-1 to TRBJ2-6; 7 nucleotides line up with TRBD1. TRBV23-1 is treated as an ORF (open reading frame) with a function not yet certain. The CDR3 contains 18 residues. The junction had 15 bases not matched to a gene; V was cut back by 10 bases and J by 0 bases.

The chain couples TRBV14 to TRBJ2-1; 9 bases map to TRBD2. Germline V gene data show CDR1 as SGHDN and CDR2 as FVKESK. The CDR3 loop spans 16 amino acids. J was trimmed by 0 bases and V by 5 bases; bases with no gene match: 5. In nucleotides, the CDR3 is TGTGCCAGCAGCTTAATAGCGGGAGCCTCCTACAATGAGCAGTTCTTC. This translates into CASSLIAGASYNEQFF.

The V and J genes are TRBV7-9 and TRBJ2-1, with TRBD2 identical over 8 bases. The CDR3 has 18 residues. Germline values: CDR1 SEHNR, CDR2 FQNEAQ (reference sequence). With 2 bases clipped from V and 5 bases from J, the junction kept 14 bases outside the gene matches. The CDR3 loop is CASSLFVLGTRYHNEQFF. CDR3 bases: TGTGCCAGCAGCTTATTTGTCTTGGGGACTAGGTACCACAATGAGCAGTTCTTC.

A few counts support this clone. The V and J genes are TRBV20-1 and TRBJ1-2; D possibly corresponds to TRBD1 (5 bases). Trimming left V 7 bases short and J 7 bases short, with 10 bases between. This CDR3 comprises 10 residues. Germline lookup yields CDR1 DFQATT and CDR2 SNEGSKA (reference sequence). CDR3 protein: CSVSGFGYTF. CDR3 nucleotides: TGCAGTGTCTCAGGGTTTGGCTACACCTTC.

As regards this clone: The sample has other DNA sequences that encode this CDR3 too. The chain uses TRBV28 and TRBJ2-2, with D hard to call. The CDR3 loop spans 11 amino acids. The V end lost 2 bases, the J end lost 8 bases, and 3 bases lay between the germline ends. Germline loops: CDR1 MDHEN, CDR2 SYDVKM. The CDR3 DNA sequence: TGTGCCAGCAGTTTACTAGGGGAGCTGTTTTTT. Translation gives CASSLLGELFF. Looking up the rest from reference TRBV28 and TRBJ2-2 gives the full variable domain: DVKVTQSSRYLVKRTGEKVFLECVQDMDHENMFWYRQDPGLGLRLIYFSYDVKMKEKGDIPEGYSVSREKKERFSLILESASTNQTSMYLCASSLLGELFFGEGSRLTVL.

The chain recombines TRBV6-1 with TRBJ2-2; 11 bases match TRBD2. V trimming: 4 bases; J trimming: 5 bases; junction bases outside the gene matches: 9. Germline CDR1 and CDR2: MNHNS and SASEGT. The length of the CDR3 is 17 residues. CDR3 in amino acids: CASSVLAGVGGTGELFF. The CDR3 nucleotides are TGTGCCAGCAGTGTACTAGCGGGAGTTGGAGGAACCGGGGAGCTGTTTTTT.

This clone occurred a few times. This chain joins TRBV7-2 and TRBJ2-7; 12 nucleotides line up with TRBD2. CDR3 length: 14 residues. Germline-derived CDR1 and CDR2 are SGHTA and FQGNSA. Trimming removed 5 bases from V and 2 bases from J; junction bases left unmatched: 1. The CDR3 nucleotides read TGTGCCAGCAGCAGACTAGCGGGAGCCTACGAGCAGTACTTC. Amino acid sequence: CASSRLAGAYEQYF.

The table lists this clone with a few counts. The chain recombines TRBV9 with TRBJ2-1; 12 nucleotides match TRBD2. Germline values: CDR1 SGDLS, CDR2 YYNGEE. The CDR3 extends over 16 amino acids. Trimming cost V 0 bases and J 4 bases; bases outside gene matches: 2. The CDR3 loop reads CASSVVGLAGYNEQFF. The CDR3 region has the DNA TGTGCCAGCAGCGTAGTGGGACTAGCGGGTTACAATGAGCAGTTCTTC.